This T cell receptor (beta chain) stems from a study of PD-L1 blockade in urothelial cancer. About the study: A median roughly 150,000 T cells were found in blood samples.

The V and J ends lost 4 bases and 0 bases respectively, with 13 bases between them. Germline V gene data show CDR1 as SNHLY and CDR2 as FYNNEI. This CDR3 contains 15 residues. Time point: peripheral blood 6 weeks after treatment start. Patient sample counts ranged from 1 to 8, pretreatment and on-treatment. The repertoire was sequenced with immunoSEQ multiplex PCR; TCRdb's copy has only in-frame clones and lacks some. The table has around 45,000 clones, about 83% seen once. This chain joins TRBV2 and TRBJ2-7; D gene ambiguous. The TCR sequence derives from a man aged 55 to 70 with urothelial cancer. Specimen: PBMCs, collected around atezolizumab (anti-PD-L1) treatment. The CDR3 spells CASSGPLGISYEQYF. The CDR3 DNA sequence: TGTGCCAGCAGTGGCCCGCTAGGAATCTCCTACGAGCAGTACTTC.